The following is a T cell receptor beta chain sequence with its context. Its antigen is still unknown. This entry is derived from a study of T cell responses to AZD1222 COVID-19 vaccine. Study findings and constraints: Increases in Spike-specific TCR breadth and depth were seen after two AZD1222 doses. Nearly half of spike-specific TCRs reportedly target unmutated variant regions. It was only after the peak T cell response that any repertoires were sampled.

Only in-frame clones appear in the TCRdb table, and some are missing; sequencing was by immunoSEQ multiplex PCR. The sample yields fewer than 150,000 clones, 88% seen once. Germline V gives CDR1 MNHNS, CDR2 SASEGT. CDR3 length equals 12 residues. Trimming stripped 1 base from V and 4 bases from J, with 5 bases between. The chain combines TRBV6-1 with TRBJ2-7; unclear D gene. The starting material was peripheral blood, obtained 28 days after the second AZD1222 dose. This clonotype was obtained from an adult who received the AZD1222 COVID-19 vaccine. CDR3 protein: CASSEVAYEQYF. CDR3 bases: TGTGCCAGCAGTGAAGTTGCTTACGAGCAGTACTTC.